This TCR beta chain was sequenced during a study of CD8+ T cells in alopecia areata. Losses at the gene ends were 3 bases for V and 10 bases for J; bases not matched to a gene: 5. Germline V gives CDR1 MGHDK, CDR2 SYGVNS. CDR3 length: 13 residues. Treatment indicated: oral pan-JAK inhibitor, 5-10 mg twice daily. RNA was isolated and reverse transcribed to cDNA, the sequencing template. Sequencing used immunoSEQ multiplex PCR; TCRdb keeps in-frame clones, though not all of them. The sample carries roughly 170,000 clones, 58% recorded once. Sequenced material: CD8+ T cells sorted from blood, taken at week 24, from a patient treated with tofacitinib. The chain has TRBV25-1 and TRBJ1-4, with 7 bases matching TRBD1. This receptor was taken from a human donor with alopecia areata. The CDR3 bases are TGTGCCAGCAGTGATGCAGGGGGAGCAAAACTGTTTTTT. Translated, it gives CASSDAGGAKLFF. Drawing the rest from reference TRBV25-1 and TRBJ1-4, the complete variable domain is EADIYQTPRYLVIGTGKKITLECSQTMGHDKMYWYQQDPGMELHLIHYSYGVNSTEKGDLSSESTVSRIRTEHFPLTLESARPSHTSQYLCASSDAGGAKLFFGSGTQLSVL.